These 21 T cell receptor beta chains share one sample of origin, sequenced in a study of cytomegalovirus exposure and HLA in healthy donors. This PCR relied on a set of 60 Vbeta primers and 13 Jbeta primers. Sequencing used immunoSEQ multiplex PCR; TCRdb keeps in-frame clones, though not all of them. The repertoire table contains about 130,000 clones. The sample taken for sequencing was PBMCs. Source of these receptors: a woman aged 40 to 55 in good health and CMV-seropositive.

CDR3 nucleotide sequence: TGTGCCAGCAGCTTAGTTAGCGGCCCCGGGAAAAACATTCAGTACTTC. Translation gives CASSLVSGPGKNIQYF. The chain joins TRBV7-2 to TRBJ2-4, with D possibly matching TRBD2 (6 bases). The germline V gene has CDR1 SGHTA and CDR2 FQGNSA. This CDR3 is built from 16 residues. Trimming took 1 base from V and 4 from J, leaving 14 bases between them. Supplemented by reference TRBV7-2 and TRBJ2-4, the full variable domain reads GAGVSQSPSNKVTEKGKDVELRCDPISGHTALYWYRQSLGQGLEFLIYFQGNSAPDKSGLPSDRFSAERTGGSVSTLTIQRTQQEDSAVYLCASSLVSGPGKNIQYFGAGTRLSVL.

The chain recombines TRBV29-1 with TRBJ1-1, with D possibly being TRBD1 (5 bases). This CDR3 has 12 residues. Germline V gives CDR1 SQVTM, CDR2 ANQGSEA. CDR3 sequence (DNA): TGCAACTGTTATGGGGAGGGGACTGAAGCTTTCTTT. Translation gives CNCYGEGTEAFF.

The CDR3 reads CASSISSSMNTEAFF. The CDR3 coding sequence is TGTGCCAGTAGTATAAGCTCATCAATGAACACTGAAGCTTTCTTT. This chain links TRBV19 with TRBJ1-1, with D unclear. V lost 2 bases and J 0 bases, leaving 10 bases between the germline ends. Germline CDR1 LNHDA, CDR2 SQIVND (reference sequence). The CDR3 contains 15 residues.

The J gene is TRBJ1-2, the V gene TRBV9; tentatively, D is TRBD1 (6 bases). Looked up from germline, CDR1 is SGDLS and CDR2 is YYNGEE. The CDR3 has 14 residues. The V end was cut by 5 bases, the J end by 3 bases, with 14 bases between. The DNA of the CDR3 is TGTGCCAGCAGGGGTGAAGGACAGTACTATGGCTACACCTTC. Translating gives CASRGEGQYYGYTF. The complete variable domain, with remaining parts taken from reference TRBV9 and TRBJ1-2, reads DSGVTQTPKHLITATGQRVTLRCSPRSGDLSVYWYQQSLDQGLQFLIQYYNGEERAKGNILERFSAQQFPDLHSELNLSSLELGDSALYFCASRGEGQYYGYTFGSGTRLTVV.

CDR3 in amino acids: CASSRDRAETQYF. CDR3 sequence (DNA): TGTGCCAGCAGCAGAGACAGGGCGGAGACCCAGTACTTC. This chain links TRBV5-6 with TRBJ2-5; 7 bases fit TRBD1. Germline lookup yields CDR1 SGHDT and CDR2 YYEEEE. Germline trimming cut 4 bases from V and 5 bases from J; bases unmatched to any gene: 5. This CDR3 is 13 amino acids long.

The gene calls are TRBV7-9 and TRBJ2-7; tentatively, D is TRBD1 (6 bases). V lost 5 bases and J 1 base, leaving 12 bases between the germline ends. CDR1 and CDR2 (germline): SEHNR, FQNEAQ (reference sequence). This CDR3 is built from 14 residues. CDR3 coding DNA: TGTGCCAGCAGCACACCCGGGACATCCTACGAGCAGTACTTC. Its translation: CASSTPGTSYEQYF.

The V and J genes are TRBV5-1 and TRBJ2-1; 10 bases align to TRBD2. Germline lookup yields CDR1 SGHRS and CDR2 YFSETQ. The CDR3 runs to 15 residues. The V segment lost 4 bases and the J segment 7 bases; nucleotides outside the gene matches: 8. In DNA, the CDR3 is TGCGCCAGCAGCCTCAGCGGGAGGGCCGGTAATGAGCAGTTCTTC. It encodes CASSLSGRAGNEQFF.

The V and J genes are TRBV28 and TRBJ2-1, with 9 nucleotides matching TRBD2. The CDR3 has 17 residues. J lost 1 base, V lost 7 bases, and 11 bases had no gene match. Germline V gene lookup returns CDR1 MDHEN and CDR2 SYDVKM. Here the CDR3 reads CASTPLLREGSYNEQFF. CDR3 sequence (DNA): TGTGCCAGCACCCCCCTATTGCGGGAGGGGTCCTACAATGAGCAGTTCTTC.

The J gene is TRBJ2-3, the V gene TRBV28; 10 bases match TRBD2. Germline CDR1 is MDHEN and CDR2 is SYDVKM. With 7 bases clipped from V and 2 bases from J, the junction kept 18 bases outside the gene matches. This CDR3 has 19 residues. CDR3: CASTLRLAGELWNTDTQYF. In nucleotides, the CDR3 is TGTGCCAGCACCCTAAGGCTAGCGGGAGAGTTGTGGAACACAGATACGCAGTATTTT.

This sequence joins TRBV27 and TRBJ2-1; 10 nucleotides match TRBD2. The CDR3 is made up of 18 amino acids. V lost 0 bases to trimming and J lost 6 bases; unmatched junction nucleotides: 11. From germline, CDR1 is MNHEY and CDR2 SMNVEV (reference sequence). The CDR3 region is CASSLSFLRTSGSNEQFF. The CDR3 DNA sequence: TGTGCCAGCAGTTTATCGTTTCTTAGGACTAGCGGATCCAATGAGCAGTTCTTC.

V usage is TRBV6-1 and J usage is TRBJ1-4; TRBD1 aligns across 8 bases. The CDR3 runs to 14 residues. The junction had 2 bases not matched to a gene; V was cut back by 1 base and J by 7 bases. Germline CDR1 and CDR2: MNHNS and SASEGT. The CDR3 loop is CASSEEGTGEKLFF. The CDR3 region has the DNA TGTGCCAGCAGTGAAGAGGGGACAGGTGAAAAACTGTTTTTT.

DNA of the CDR3: TGTGCCAGCAGTTGGGACAGGAGGGCGGAGACCCAGTACTTC. It codes for CASSWDRRAETQYF. The chain recombines TRBV28 with TRBJ2-5, with 8 bases lining up with TRBD1. V gave up 4 bases and J gave up 5 bases; unmatched junction bases: 6. Germline assignment: CDR1 MDHEN and CDR2 SYDVKM. The CDR3 consists of 14 residues. The complete variable domain, with remaining parts taken from reference TRBV28 and TRBJ2-5, reads DVKVTQSSRYLVKRTGEKVFLECVQDMDHENMFWYRQDPGLGLRLIYFSYDVKMKEKGDIPEGYSVSREKKERFSLILESASTNQTSMYLCASSWDRRAETQYFGPGTRLLVL.

V gene TRBV6-5 combines with J gene TRBJ2-2; 8 bases are shared with TRBD1. Germline lookup yields CDR1 MNHEY and CDR2 SVGAGI. The J segment lost 1 base and the V segment lost 6 bases, leaving 4 bases of the junction unmatched. The CDR3 is 15 amino acids. The CDR3 is CASRSGGLNTGELFF. Written as DNA, the CDR3 is TGTGCCAGCAGGTCAGGGGGCCTGAACACCGGGGAGCTGTTTTTT.

CDR3: CASSHPGGARETQYF. CDR3 DNA: TGCGCCAGCAGCCACCCAGGGGGCGCTAGAGAGACCCAGTACTTC. The chain links TRBV4-1 to TRBJ2-5; the match to TRBD1 covers 8 bases. From germline, CDR1 is MGHRA and CDR2 YSYEKL. This CDR3 has 15 amino acids. The trim removed 3 bases at V and 4 bases at J, leaving 7 bases unmatched.

CDR3 coding DNA: TGTGCCAGCAGCTTAGGGACGGGGGAAAACATTCAGTACTTC. It yields the protein CASSLGTGENIQYF. This sequence joins TRBV7-2 and TRBJ2-4; D possibly corresponds to TRBD2 (6 bases). The CDR3 is made up of 14 amino acids. In germline, CDR1 is SGHTA, CDR2 FQGNSA. The V end lost 1 base, the J end lost 5 bases, and 9 bases lay between the germline ends.

The chain combines TRBV5-6 with TRBJ2-5, with D possibly being TRBD2 (6 bases). Germline-derived CDR1 and CDR2 are SGHDT and YYEEEE. The CDR3 runs to 14 residues. Trimming removed 5 bases at V and 5 bases at J, with 16 bases between. CDR3 sequence (DNA): TGTGCCAGCAGGGGGATTAGAGCGGGCGAGACCCAGTACTTC. As protein: CASRGIRAGETQYF.

The chain employs TRBV7-3 and TRBJ2-2, with 8 bases aligning to TRBD1. Germline CDR1 reads SGHTA; CDR2 reads FQGTGA. The CDR3 covers 15 residues. J was trimmed by 5 bases and V by 5 bases; bases with no gene match: 7. The CDR3 nucleotides read TGTGCCAGCAGCCCTCAGGGGGCGCAAACCGGGGAGCTGTTTTTT. This codes for CASSPQGAQTGELFF.

The chain is built from TRBV29-1 and TRBJ2-5; 8 bases are shared with TRBD1. CDR1 SQVTM and CDR2 ANQGSEA come from the germline V gene. With V trimmed by 1 base and J by 5 bases, 9 bases remained unmatched. There are 15 residues in the CDR3. The CDR3 DNA reads TGCAGCGTTGAAGTTGGCAGGGGGCTAGTGGAGACCCAGTACTTC. Translation: CSVEVGRGLVETQYF.

The V and J genes are TRBV28 and TRBJ2-1; 9 bases are a match to TRBD1. Germline-derived CDR1 and CDR2 are MDHEN and SYDVKM. The ends lost 6 bases at V and 9 bases at J; junction bases unmatched: 9. This CDR3 has 14 amino acids. This CDR3 is CASRYRGQGTEQFF. The CDR3 nucleotides are TGTGCCAGCAGATACAGGGGGCAGGGGACTGAGCAGTTCTTC.

The chain couples TRBV29-1 to TRBJ2-3; 12 bases agree with TRBD2. This CDR3 is 16 amino acids long. Germline CDR1 and CDR2: SQVTM and ANQGSEA. After removal of 4 bases from V and 5 bases from J, the junction contained 10 bases not matched to a gene. DNA of the CDR3: TGCAGCGTTGGCACCAGACTAGCGGGAGTTAGAGATACGCAGTATTTT. Residues: CSVGTRLAGVRDTQYF.

The genes are TRBV27 and TRBJ1-3; D uncertain. CDR1 is MNHEY and CDR2 is SMNVEV in the germline V gene (reference sequence). The germline V and J ends were trimmed by 5 bases and 0 bases, with 14 bases remaining between them. This CDR3 comprises 16 residues. Written as DNA, the CDR3 is TGTGCCAGCAGTATACTACTTAGTTCCTCTGGAAACACCATATATTTT. This codes for CASSILLSSSGNTIYF.